Presented here are 8 T cell receptor beta chains from one specimen sequenced in a study of cytomegalovirus exposure and HLA in healthy donors. It was with 60 Vbeta and 13 Jbeta primers that the PCR ran. The protocol was immunoSEQ multiplex PCR, while the TCRdb copy is restricted to in-frame clones and leaves out a portion. The specimen's table records 75,000 to 100,000 clones. Sequencing input: PBMCs. These receptors were obtained from a woman aged 55-69 years in good health and CMV-seronegative.

The V and J genes are TRBV4-2 and TRBJ2-7, with 7 nucleotides matching TRBD1. Losses at the gene ends were 0 bases for V and 0 bases for J; bases not matched to a gene: 5. The germline V gene has CDR1 LGHNA and CDR2 YNFKEQ. The CDR3 runs to 16 residues. The CDR3 coding sequence is TGTGCCAGCAGCCAAGACAAGGCAGGGGGCTCCTACGAGCAGTACTTC. Amino acid sequence: CASSQDKAGGSYEQYF.

The rearrangement joins TRBV19 to TRBJ2-2, with D maybe TRBD1 (5 bases). This CDR3 contains 12 residues. Trimming stripped 10 bases from V and 6 bases from J, with 12 bases between. In germline, CDR1 is LNHDA, CDR2 SQIVND (reference sequence). The CDR3 DNA follows: TGTGCCATGCAGGGTATCTCCGGGGAGCTGTTTTTT. It is translated as CAMQGISGELFF.

The J gene is TRBJ2-1, the V gene TRBV5-1, with 9 bases that match TRBD2. The CDR3 is 14 amino acids. The junction had 5 bases not matched to a gene; V was cut back by 0 bases and J by 10 bases. CDR1 SGHRS and CDR2 YFSETQ come from the germline V gene. CDR3 DNA: TGCGCCAGCAGCTTGGGGCGGGGGGGTGGCGAGCAGTTCTTC. This gives the protein CASSLGRGGGEQFF.

CDR3 loop: CASSIQGISNEKLFF. The CDR3 coding sequence is TGTGCCAGCTCAATCCAGGGTATCTCGAACGAAAAACTGTTTTTT. The chain recombines TRBV18 with TRBJ1-4; tentatively, D is TRBD1 (5 bases). V lost 5 bases to trimming and J lost 8 bases, with 18 bases between them. This CDR3 is built from 15 residues. The germline V gene has CDR1 KGHSH and CDR2 LQKENI.

The chain employs TRBV7-9 and TRBJ2-7; 7 bases align to TRBD1. V was pared by 2 bases and J by 4 bases, with 5 bases of the junction left unmatched. The CDR3 loop spans 14 amino acids. The germline V gene has CDR1 SEHNR and CDR2 FQNEAQ (reference sequence). DNA for the CDR3: TGTGCCAGCAGCTTACCGAGGGACAGTTACGAGCAGTACTTC. As protein: CASSLPRDSYEQYF.

V gene TRBV6-1 combines with J gene TRBJ1-5; D perhaps matches TRBD1 (6 bases). The germline CDR1 and CDR2 sequences are MNHNS and SASEGT. V was pared by 8 bases and J by 5 bases, with 19 bases between. The CDR3 covers 15 residues. In DNA, the CDR3 is TGTGCCAGCGGCGAACAGGGTAGGAGGCATCAGCCCCAGCATTTT. Amino acids: CASGEQGRRHQPQHF.

The genes are TRBV18 and TRBJ2-5; 7 bases align to TRBD1. The DNA end lines up better with TRBJ2-7; the J call may be wrong. The CDR3 length is 15 residues. CDR1 and CDR2 (germline): KGHSH, LQKENI. The DNA of the CDR3 is TGTGCCAGCTCAGGCGCCGGGACAGCCTCTAACGAGCAGTACTTC. It codes for CASSGAGTASNEQYF.

About this clone: The same CDR3 arises from other DNA sequences in this sample as well. The chain employs TRBV7-2 and TRBJ2-7, with no clear D. CDR1 SGHTA and CDR2 FQGNSA come from the germline V gene. The length of the CDR3 is 11 residues. V was shortened by 5 bases and J by 1 base, with 3 bases between the two germline ends. The CDR3 sequence is CASSLSYEQYF. The DNA of the CDR3 is TGTGCCAGCAGCCTATCCTACGAGCAGTACTTC.